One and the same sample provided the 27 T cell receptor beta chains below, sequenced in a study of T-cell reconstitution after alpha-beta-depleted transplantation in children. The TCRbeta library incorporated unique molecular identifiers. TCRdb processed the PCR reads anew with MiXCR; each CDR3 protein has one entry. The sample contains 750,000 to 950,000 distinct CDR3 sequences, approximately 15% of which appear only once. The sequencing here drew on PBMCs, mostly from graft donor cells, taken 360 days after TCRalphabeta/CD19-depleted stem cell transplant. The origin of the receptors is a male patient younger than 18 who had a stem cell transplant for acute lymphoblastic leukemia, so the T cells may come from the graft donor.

DNA of the CDR3: TGTGCCAGCAGTGAATATAGGCAGGGGGCGATGAACACTGAAGCTTTCTTT. Amino acids: CASSEYRQGAMNTEAFF. The rearrangement joins TRBV25-1 to TRBJ1-1, with 8 bases fitting TRBD1. The CDR3 totals 17 residues. Germline V gene sequence: CDR1 MGHDK, CDR2 SYGVNS. Trimming took 0 bases from V and 0 from J; bases not matched to a gene: 6.

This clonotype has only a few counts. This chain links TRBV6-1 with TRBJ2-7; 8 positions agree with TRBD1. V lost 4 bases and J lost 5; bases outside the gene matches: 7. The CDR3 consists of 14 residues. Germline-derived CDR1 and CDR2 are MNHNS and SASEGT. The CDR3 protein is CASSAPKQGDEQYF. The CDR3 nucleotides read TGTGCCAGCAGTGCCCCAAAACAGGGGGACGAGCAGTACTTC.

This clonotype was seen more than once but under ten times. Here the CDR3 DNA reads TGCGCCAGCAGCTCTCGGACAGGGATCCTGGGAAAACTGTTTTTT. Translated: CASSSRTGILGKLFF. V and J are TRBV5-1 and TRBJ1-4, with 8 bases fitting TRBD1. V lost 3 bases and J lost 10; bases outside the gene matches: 11. The CDR3 contains 15 residues. CDR1 and CDR2 (germline): SGHRS, YFSETQ.

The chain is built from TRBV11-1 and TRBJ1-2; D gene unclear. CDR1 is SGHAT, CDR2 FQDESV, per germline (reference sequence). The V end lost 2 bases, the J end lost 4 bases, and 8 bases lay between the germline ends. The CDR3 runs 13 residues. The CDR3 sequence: CASSLLQIYGYTF. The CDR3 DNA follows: TGTGCCAGCAGCTTACTACAGATCTATGGCTACACCTTC.

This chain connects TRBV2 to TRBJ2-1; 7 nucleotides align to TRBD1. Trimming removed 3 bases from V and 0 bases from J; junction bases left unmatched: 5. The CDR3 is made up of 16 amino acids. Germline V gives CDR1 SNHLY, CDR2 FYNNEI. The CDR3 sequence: CASSDPTGSSYNEQFF. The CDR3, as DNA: TGTGCCAGCAGTGATCCGACAGGGAGCTCCTACAATGAGCAGTTCTTC.

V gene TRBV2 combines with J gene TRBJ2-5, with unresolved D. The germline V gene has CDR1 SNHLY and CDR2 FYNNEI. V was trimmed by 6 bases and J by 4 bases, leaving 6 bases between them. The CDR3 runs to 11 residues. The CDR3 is CASRAIETQYF. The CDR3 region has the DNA TGTGCCAGCAGGGCAATAGAGACCCAGTACTTC.

The DNA of the CDR3 is TGTGCCAGCAGTTACCCTACGGGACTCTTCACGAAGACCCAGTACTTC. This translates into CASSYPTGLFTKTQYF. The chain has TRBV6-2 or TRBV6-3 and TRBJ2-5; D might be TRBD2 (6 bases). This CDR3 region has 16 residues. V shed 2 bases and J shed 6 bases, with 19 bases lying between them. CDR1 and CDR2 (germline): MNHEY, SVGEGT.

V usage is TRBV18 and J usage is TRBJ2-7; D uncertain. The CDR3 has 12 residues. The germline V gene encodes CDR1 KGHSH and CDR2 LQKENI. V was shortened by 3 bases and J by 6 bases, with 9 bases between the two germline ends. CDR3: CASSPLSGEQYF. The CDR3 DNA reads TGTGCCAGCTCACCGCTAAGTGGCGAGCAGTACTTC. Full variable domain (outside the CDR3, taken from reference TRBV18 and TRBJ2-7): NAGVMQNPRHLVRRRGQEARLRCSPMKGHSHVYWYRQLPEEGLKFMVYLQKENIIDESGMPKERFSAEFPKEGPSILRIQQVVRGDSAAYFCASSPLSGEQYFGPGTRLTVT.

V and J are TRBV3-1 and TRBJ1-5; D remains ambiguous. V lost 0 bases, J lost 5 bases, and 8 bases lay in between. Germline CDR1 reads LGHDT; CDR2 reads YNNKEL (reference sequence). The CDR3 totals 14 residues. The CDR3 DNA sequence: TGTGCCAGCAGCCAAGATGTAGGATATCAGCCCCAGCATTTT. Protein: CASSQDVGYQPQHF.

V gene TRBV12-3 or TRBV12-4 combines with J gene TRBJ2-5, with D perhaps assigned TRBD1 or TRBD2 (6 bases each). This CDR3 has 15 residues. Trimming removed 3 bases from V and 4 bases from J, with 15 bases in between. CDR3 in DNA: TGTGCCAGCAGTTTGTGGGGGGCGGGTGGAGAGACCCAGTACTTC. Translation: CASSLWGAGGETQYF.

CDR3 DNA: TGCAGTGCTAGAATCAGGGATGGTGGCTACACCTTC. Amino acids: CSARIRDGGYTF. The genes are TRBV20-1 and TRBJ1-2, with D possibly TRBD1 on 5 matching bases. CDR3 length equals 12 residues. V was pared by 2 bases and J by 7 bases, with 11 bases between. Germline CDR1 and CDR2: DFQATT and SNEGSKA (reference sequence).

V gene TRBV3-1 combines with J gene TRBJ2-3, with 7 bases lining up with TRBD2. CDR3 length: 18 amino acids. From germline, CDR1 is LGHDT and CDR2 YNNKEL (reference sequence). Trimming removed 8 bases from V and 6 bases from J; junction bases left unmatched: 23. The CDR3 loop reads CASCPSSRLASLTDTQYF. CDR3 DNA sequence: TGTGCCAGCTGTCCCTCCTCTAGACTAGCAAGTCTCACCGATACGCAGTATTTT.

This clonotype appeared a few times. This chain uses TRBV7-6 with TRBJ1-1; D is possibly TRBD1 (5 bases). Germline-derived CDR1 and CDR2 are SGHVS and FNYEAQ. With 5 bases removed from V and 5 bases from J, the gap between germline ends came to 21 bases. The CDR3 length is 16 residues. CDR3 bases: TGTGCCAGCAGCCTGGCCGGGACGGCGGGGGGAACTGAAGCTTTCTTT. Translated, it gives CASSLAGTAGGTEAFF.

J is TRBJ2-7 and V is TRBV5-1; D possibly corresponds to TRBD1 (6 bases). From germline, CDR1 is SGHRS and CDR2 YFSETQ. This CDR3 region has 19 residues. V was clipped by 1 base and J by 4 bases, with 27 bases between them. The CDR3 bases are TGCGCCAGCAGCTTGAGCAGGGGTCGGCTAGCCCCGCCGTCTTACGAGCAGTACTTC. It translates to CASSLSRGRLAPPSYEQYF.

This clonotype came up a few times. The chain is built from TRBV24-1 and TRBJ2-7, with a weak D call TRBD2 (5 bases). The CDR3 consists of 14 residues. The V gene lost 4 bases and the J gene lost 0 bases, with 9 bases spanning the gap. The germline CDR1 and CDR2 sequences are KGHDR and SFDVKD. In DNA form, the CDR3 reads TGTGCCACCAGTGAGCCGGGGAGCTCCTACGAGCAGTACTTC. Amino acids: CATSEPGSSYEQYF.

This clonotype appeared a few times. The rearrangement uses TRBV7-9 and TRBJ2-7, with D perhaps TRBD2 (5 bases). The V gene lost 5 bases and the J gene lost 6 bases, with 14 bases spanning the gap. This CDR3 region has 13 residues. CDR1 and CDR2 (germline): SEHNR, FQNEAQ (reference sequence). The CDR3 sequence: CASSPFGSGEQYF. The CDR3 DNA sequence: TGTGCCAGCAGCCCATTTGGGAGTGGCGAGCAGTACTTC.

In DNA form, the CDR3 reads TGCAGCGTTGTAGGAGGAATAAGTGATCCCTACGAGCAGTACTTC. As protein: CSVVGGISDPYEQYF. The chain couples TRBV29-1 to TRBJ2-7; maybe TRBD2 (5 bases). Germline lookup yields CDR1 SQVTM and CDR2 ANQGSEA. V lost 4 bases, J lost 2 bases, and 18 bases lay in between. The CDR3 contains 15 residues.

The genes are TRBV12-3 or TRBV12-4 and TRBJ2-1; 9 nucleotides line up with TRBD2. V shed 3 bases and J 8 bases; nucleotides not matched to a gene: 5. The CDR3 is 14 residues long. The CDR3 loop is CASSFFSGSYEQFF. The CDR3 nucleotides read TGTGCCAGCAGTTTTTTTAGCGGGAGCTATGAGCAGTTCTTC.

This CDR3 reads CATSDLETSDIYGYTF. The CDR3 nucleotides read TGTGCCACCAGTGATTTGGAAACATCGGACATCTATGGCTACACCTTC. This rearrangement joins TRBV24-1 to TRBJ1-2; D is perhaps TRBD1 (5 bases). Between the trimmed V and J ends, which lost 0 bases and 4 bases, there was a span of 14 bases. The CDR3 has 16 residues. Germline CDR1 is KGHDR and CDR2 is SFDVKD.

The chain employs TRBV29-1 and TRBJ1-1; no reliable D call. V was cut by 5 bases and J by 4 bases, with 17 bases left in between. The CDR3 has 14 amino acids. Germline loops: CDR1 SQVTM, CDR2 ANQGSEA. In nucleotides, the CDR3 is TGCAGCGTTAGAGGGCCGGGTAGTAGCACTGAAGCTTTCTTT. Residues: CSVRGPGSSTEAFF.

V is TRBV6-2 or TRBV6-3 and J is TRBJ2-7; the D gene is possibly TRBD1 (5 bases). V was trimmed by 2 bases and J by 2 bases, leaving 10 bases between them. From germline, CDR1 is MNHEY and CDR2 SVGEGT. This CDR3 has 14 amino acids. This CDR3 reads CASSYQGWTYEQYF. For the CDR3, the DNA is TGTGCCAGCAGTTACCAGGGTTGGACCTACGAGCAGTACTTC.

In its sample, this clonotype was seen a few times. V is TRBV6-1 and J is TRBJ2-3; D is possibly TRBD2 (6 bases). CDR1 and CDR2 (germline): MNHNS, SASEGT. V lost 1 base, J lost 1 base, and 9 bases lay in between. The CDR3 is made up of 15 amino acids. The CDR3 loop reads CASSEVAGCTDTQYF. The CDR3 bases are TGTGCCAGCAGTGAAGTGGCGGGATGCACAGATACGCAGTATTTT.

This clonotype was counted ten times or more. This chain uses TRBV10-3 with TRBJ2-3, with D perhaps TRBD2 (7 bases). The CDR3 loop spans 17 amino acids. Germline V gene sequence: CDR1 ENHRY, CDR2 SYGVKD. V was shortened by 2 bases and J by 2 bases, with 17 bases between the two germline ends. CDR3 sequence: CAISERGAGASTDTQYF. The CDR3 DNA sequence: TGTGCCATCAGTGAGAGGGGCGCGGGGGCCTCCACAGATACGCAGTATTTT.

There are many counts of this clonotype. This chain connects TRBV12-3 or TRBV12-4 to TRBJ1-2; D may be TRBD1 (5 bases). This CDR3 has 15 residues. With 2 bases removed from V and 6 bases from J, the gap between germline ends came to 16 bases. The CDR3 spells CASSLFQGGSDGYTF. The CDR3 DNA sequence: TGTGCCAGCAGTTTATTTCAGGGCGGGAGTGATGGCTACACCTTC.

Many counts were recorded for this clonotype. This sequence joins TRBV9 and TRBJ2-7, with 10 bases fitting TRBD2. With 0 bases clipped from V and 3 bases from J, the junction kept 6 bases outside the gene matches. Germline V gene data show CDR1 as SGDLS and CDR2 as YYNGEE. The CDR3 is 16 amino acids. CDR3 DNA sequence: TGTGCCAGCAGCGTAGAGGCTAGCGGGAGAGGCTACGAGCAGTACTTC. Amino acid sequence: CASSVEASGRGYEQYF.

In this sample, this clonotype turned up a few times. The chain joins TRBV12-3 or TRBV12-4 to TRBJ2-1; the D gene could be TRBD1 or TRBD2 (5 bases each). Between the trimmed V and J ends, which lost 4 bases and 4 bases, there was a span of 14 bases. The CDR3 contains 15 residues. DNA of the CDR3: TGTGCCAGCAGTTCGGGGCAGTTGCTTTACAATGAGCAGTTCTTC. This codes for CASSSGQLLYNEQFF.

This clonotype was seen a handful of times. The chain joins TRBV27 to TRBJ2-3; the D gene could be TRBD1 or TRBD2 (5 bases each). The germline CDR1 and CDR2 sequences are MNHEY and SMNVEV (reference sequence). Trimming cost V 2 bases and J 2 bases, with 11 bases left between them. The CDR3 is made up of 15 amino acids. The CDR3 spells CASSLRDENTDTQYF. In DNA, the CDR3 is TGTGCCAGCAGTTTAAGGGACGAAAACACAGATACGCAGTATTTT.